This TCR beta chain came from a study of shared clonotypes between healthy human individuals. Regarding this clone: No antigen is known for it.

Findings and limits, study-wide: All-four-donor shared clonotypes had higher generation probabilities than non-shared clonotypes did.

The repertoire was sequenced with immunoSEQ multiplex PCR; TCRdb's copy has only in-frame clones and lacks some. The repertoire holds 2,500,000 or so clones, with 80% to 95% as singletons. This CDR3 comprises 13 residues. The V gene end was trimmed by 5 bases and the J gene end by 8 bases; junction bases not matched to a gene: 5. Germline V lookup: CDR1 MNHNS, CDR2 SASEGT. The chain employs TRBV6-1 and TRBJ2-1; 8 bases fit TRBD1. The clonotype comes from a man between 18 and 29 years old in good health. Some clones in this sample may be carry-over from other donors' samples. Source material: naive CD4+ T cells from PBMCs. The subset: CD45RA+ positively selected. CDR3 DNA: TGTGCCAGCAGTTTGGACAGGGCCCATGAGCAGTTCTTC. Protein sequence: CASSLDRAHEQFF.